These 26 T cell receptor beta chains originate from one sample sequenced in a study of T-cell reconstitution after alpha-beta-depleted transplantation in children. The authors prepared the TCRbeta library with unique molecular identifiers. TCRdb independently ran MiXCR on the PCR reads; one entry per CDR3 protein. The sample contains 750,000 to 950,000 distinct CDR3 sequences, approximately 15% of which appear only once. The source was PBMCs, mostly from graft donor cells, collected 360 days after TCRalphabeta/CD19-depleted stem cell transplant. These receptors were taken from a male patient under 18 who had a stem cell transplant for acute lymphoblastic leukemia, so the T cells may come from the graft donor.

This clonotype was detected a few times. The V call is TRBV27, the J call TRBJ2-1; D is undetermined. Germline lookup yields CDR1 MNHEY and CDR2 SMNVEV (reference sequence). The CDR3 is made up of 15 amino acids. Trimming removed 5 bases from V and 7 bases from J, with 18 bases in between. The CDR3 region has the DNA TGTGCCAGCAGTCTGGCTGACCTTACCCTTAATGAGCAGTTCTTC. It yields the protein CASSLADLTLNEQFF.

The rearrangement uses TRBV7-9 and TRBJ2-7; D tentatively fits TRBD1 or TRBD2 (7 bases each). The CDR3 spans 15 residues. From germline, CDR1 is SEHNR and CDR2 FQNEAQ (reference sequence). The V end lost 5 bases, the J end lost 1 base, and 15 bases lay between the germline ends. The CDR3 reads CASSPSGTASYEQYF. In nucleotides, the CDR3 is TGTGCCAGCAGCCCGAGCGGGACAGCTTCCTACGAGCAGTACTTC.

This clonotype was observed a few times. The gene calls are TRBV15 and TRBJ2-1, with TRBD2 matching 12 bases. In germline, CDR1 is LNHNV, CDR2 YYDKDF (reference sequence). The CDR3 is 16 residues long. The J segment lost 8 bases and the V segment lost 3 bases, leaving 8 bases of the junction unmatched. The CDR3 nucleotides read TGTGCCACCAGCAGGGCTAGCGGGAGGGCCGGCGATGAGCAGTTCTTC. Amino acid sequence: CATSRASGRAGDEQFF.

With respect to this clonotype: The CDR3 carries no conserved terminal phenylalanine or tryptophan, so it likely arises from a read error. V usage is TRBV29-1 and J usage is TRBJ1-1; maybe TRBD1 (5 bases). This CDR3 is 11 amino acids long. Trimming pared 8 bases from V and 11 bases from J, leaving 18 bases between. CDR1 and CDR2 from the germline V gene are SQVTM and ANQGSEA. CDR3 DNA: TGCAGCCTCGAGCGGGGGGGTGATGCTTTCTGT. This encodes CSLERGGDAFC.

This clonotype was detected a few times. The V and J genes are TRBV28 and TRBJ1-2, with 9 bases identical to TRBD1. Germline V gives CDR1 MDHEN, CDR2 SYDVKM. The CDR3 runs 14 residues. With 1 base clipped from V and 5 bases from J, the junction kept 2 bases outside the gene matches. This CDR3 is CASSLSGTGYGYTF. CDR3 bases: TGTGCCAGCAGTTTATCCGGGACAGGGTATGGCTACACCTTC.

The chain combines TRBV4-1 with TRBJ2-1; 8 positions match TRBD2. The CDR3 covers 18 residues. The V and J ends lost 2 bases and 8 bases, in that order; junction bases with no gene match: 17. The germline CDR1 and CDR2 sequences are MGHRA and YSYEKL. The CDR3 reads CASSQPAAGLARLDEQFF. DNA of the CDR3: TGCGCCAGCAGCCAACCAGCGGCCGGACTAGCTCGGCTCGATGAGCAGTTCTTC.

The CDR3 is CASSLTRDGDEQYF. CDR3 DNA: TGTGCCAGCAGCTTAACCCGGGACGGTGACGAGCAGTACTTC. The V call is TRBV7-9, the J call TRBJ2-7; D may match TRBD1 or TRBD2 (5 bases each). The germline V and J ends were trimmed by 2 bases and 5 bases, with 13 bases remaining between them. The germline V gene encodes CDR1 SEHNR and CDR2 FQNEAQ (reference sequence). The CDR3 runs to 14 residues.

The chain recombines TRBV5-1 with TRBJ2-1, with 9 positions matching TRBD1. This CDR3 is 16 amino acids long. Germline values: CDR1 SGHRS, CDR2 YFSETQ. The V and J ends lost 4 bases and 4 bases, in that order; junction bases with no gene match: 9. The CDR3 DNA follows: TGCGCCAGCAGCGCATCCCGGGACAGGGCTTACAATGAGCAGTTCTTC. Its protein is CASSASRDRAYNEQFF.

Ten or more counts support this clonotype. The chain employs TRBV5-1 and TRBJ1-2; a weak D match, TRBD1 (6 bases). Germline V gene sequence: CDR1 SGHRS, CDR2 YFSETQ. The CDR3 runs 13 residues. The V end lost 2 bases, the J end lost 2 bases, and 7 bases lay between the germline ends. The CDR3 loop is CASSFGQNYGYTF. CDR3 DNA sequence: TGCGCCAGCAGCTTTGGACAGAACTATGGCTACACCTTC.

This clonotype was counted at least ten times. This chain joins TRBV4-1 and TRBJ1-1, with D perhaps matching TRBD1 (5 bases). The CDR3 has 16 residues. Trimming left V 1 base short and J 3 bases short, with 15 bases between. Germline lookup yields CDR1 MGHRA and CDR2 YSYEKL. The CDR3 nucleotides are TGCGCCAGCAGCCAAGTTTGGGGGTATCGGGACACTGAAGCTTTCTTT. Its protein is CASSQVWGYRDTEAFF.

The chain carries TRBV23-1 and TRBJ2-1, with 8 bases fitting TRBD1. TRBV23-1 carries the ORF label, with uncertain function. The CDR3 is 15 amino acids. V was clipped by 8 bases and J by 8 bases; unmatched bases: 14. The DNA of the CDR3 is TGCGCCAGCGAGACCGGACAGGGTGATCATGATGAGCAGTTCTTC. Translated, it gives CASETGQGDHDEQFF.

This clonotype was detected only a few times. The genes are TRBV7-2 and TRBJ2-7, with 13 bases matching TRBD2. V gave up 6 bases and J gave up 4 bases; unmatched junction bases: 9. Germline V gene sequence: CDR1 SGHTA, CDR2 FQGNSA. The CDR3 has 16 amino acids. The CDR3 loop is CASSQILTSGRYEQYF. CDR3 in DNA: TGTGCCAGCAGTCAAATCCTGACTAGCGGGAGGTACGAGCAGTACTTC.

This clonotype has a handful of counts. The chain employs TRBV20-1 and TRBJ2-2, with unresolved D. CDR3 length: 14 residues. V was pared by 0 bases and J by 3 bases, with 8 bases between. Germline loops: CDR1 DFQATT, CDR2 SNEGSKA (reference sequence). The CDR3 spells CSARDPRHTGELFF. The CDR3 coding sequence is TGCAGTGCTAGAGATCCCAGGCACACCGGGGAGCTGTTTTTT.

This chain links TRBV13 with TRBJ1-6; unclear D gene. V was shortened by 7 bases and J by 6 bases, with 19 bases between the two germline ends. Germline loops: CDR1 PRHDT, CDR2 FYEKMQ (reference sequence). This CDR3 region has 16 residues. The CDR3 here is CASTPYPGLGNSPLHF. DNA of the CDR3: TGTGCCAGCACCCCCTACCCAGGCCTTGGTAATTCACCCCTCCACTTT.

This clonotype was seen a few times. CDR3 bases: TGTGCCAGCAGAGGGCATACCCCTGGCAGGGAGGTCGCAGCTTTCTTT. This sequence encodes CASRGHTPGREVAAFF. This chain uses TRBV12-3 or TRBV12-4 with TRBJ1-1; D perhaps matches TRBD1 (5 bases). This CDR3 comprises 16 residues. V lost 6 bases, J lost 10 bases, and 27 bases lay in between.

The chain employs TRBV4-1 and TRBJ2-7; D possibly uses TRBD1 or TRBD2 (6 bases each). CDR3 length: 14 amino acids. The V end lost 5 bases, the J end lost 0 bases, and 11 bases lay between the germline ends. Germline-derived CDR1 and CDR2 are MGHRA and YSYEKL. In DNA, the CDR3 is TGCGCCAGCAGCGAGGGGGGAAGCTCCTACGAGCAGTACTTC. This sequence encodes CASSEGGSSYEQYF.

This clonotype was found a few times. V usage is TRBV4-1 and J usage is TRBJ2-7; TRBD1 matches at 11 bases. Germline V gene sequence: CDR1 MGHRA, CDR2 YSYEKL. V gave up 2 bases and J gave up 3 bases; unmatched junction bases: 6. The CDR3 runs to 16 residues. The CDR3 spells CASSQTDRGRLYEQYF. CDR3 DNA: TGCGCCAGCAGCCAAACGGACAGGGGGCGTCTCTACGAGCAGTACTTC.

The V gene is TRBV6-5, the J gene TRBJ2-1; 9 bases match TRBD2. V lost 4 bases, J lost 7 bases, and 17 bases stayed unmatched. The CDR3 consists of 18 residues. The V gene's germline CDR1 is MNHEY and CDR2 SVGAGI. CDR3 nucleotide sequence: TGTGCCAGCAGTTCCAACCGGCGACTAGCGGAGTCCCTTAATGAGCAGTTCTTC. It codes for CASSSNRRLAESLNEQFF.

This clonotype was found many times. DNA of the CDR3: TGCGCCAGCAGCCAAGATGAGGCAGGGGTCGGGAACACTGAAGCTTTCTTT. As protein: CASSQDEAGVGNTEAFF. The genes are TRBV4-1 and TRBJ1-1, with a weak D call TRBD1 (6 bases). Germline V gives CDR1 MGHRA, CDR2 YSYEKL. V lost 0 bases and J lost 1, with 15 bases in between. The length of the CDR3 is 17 residues.

This clonotype was found many times. This sequence joins TRBV5-1 and TRBJ2-6; 9 nucleotides agree with TRBD1. Germline assignment: CDR1 SGHRS and CDR2 YFSETQ. This CDR3 region has 17 residues. V shed 5 bases and J 0 bases; nucleotides not matched to a gene: 6. The CDR3 sequence is CASSTGTGPSGANVLTF. The DNA of the CDR3 is TGCGCCAGCAGTACCGGGACAGGGCCCTCTGGGGCCAACGTCCTGACTTTC.

This clonotype turned up a few times. This chain uses TRBV20-1 with TRBJ1-3; D gene uncertain. The CDR3 runs 13 residues. Germline V lookup: CDR1 DFQATT, CDR2 SNEGSKA (reference sequence). V lost 3 bases, J lost 0 bases, and 6 bases lay in between. The CDR3 DNA sequence: TGCAGTGCTAGGGCGGACTCTGGAAACACCATATATTTT. This translates into CSARADSGNTIYF.

The chain combines TRBV28 with TRBJ2-6, with a weak D call TRBD1 (5 bases). CDR1 is MDHEN and CDR2 is SYDVKM in the germline V gene. The CDR3 covers 15 residues. V was cut by 3 bases and J by 4 bases, with 10 bases left in between. The CDR3 loop reads CASSLGPEGANVLTF. The CDR3 coding sequence is TGTGCCAGCAGTTTGGGGCCTGAGGGGGCCAACGTCCTGACTTTC.

V is TRBV2 and J is TRBJ2-5; 10 nucleotides agree with TRBD2. J was trimmed by 5 bases and V by 6 bases; bases with no gene match: 12. Germline V lookup: CDR1 SNHLY, CDR2 FYNNEI. This CDR3 comprises 16 residues. The CDR3 DNA follows: TGTGCCAGCAGCCGAAAGCGGGAGGGCCGCCGGGAGACCCAGTACTTC. Its protein product is CASSRKREGRRETQYF.

This clonotype appeared a few times. The chain is built from TRBV12-3 or TRBV12-4 and TRBJ2-6, with D possibly being TRBD1 (5 bases). V dropped 3 bases and J dropped 0 bases, with 6 bases sitting between them. The CDR3 consists of 15 residues. CDR3 amino acids: CASSFQGSGANVLTF. The CDR3 DNA reads as TGTGCCAGCAGTTTCCAGGGCTCTGGGGCCAACGTCCTGACTTTC.

This clonotype was counted between two and nine times. The chain combines TRBV24-1 with TRBJ2-1, with unresolved D. Germline CDR1 KGHDR, CDR2 SFDVKD. This CDR3 is built from 11 residues. The V end was cut by 9 bases, the J end by 5 bases, with 7 bases between. The CDR3 loop reads CATSFDNEQFF. The DNA of the CDR3 is TGTGCCACCTCCTTCGACAATGAGCAGTTCTTC.

This clonotype turned up a few times. This rearrangement joins TRBV27 to TRBJ2-7; D tentatively reads TRBD1 or TRBD2 (5 bases each). Trimming took off 0 bases at V and 4 bases at J, with 13 bases between the two ends. CDR3 size: 15 residues. Germline-derived CDR1 and CDR2 are MNHEY and SMNVEV (reference sequence). Here the CDR3 DNA reads TGTGCCAGCAGTTTATCGCTGGGACGGATATACGAGCAGTACTTC. This codes for CASSLSLGRIYEQYF.